These 18 T cell receptor beta chains were sequenced from one sample in a study of blood T cell repertoires in COVID-19. Method: immunoSEQ multiplex PCR; TCRdb's copy keeps in-frame clones and lacks some. This sample has about 280,000 clones, with 75% to 90% found just once. The specimen was PBMCs or T cells enriched from blood (not recorded which). Receptor source: a woman in her fifties or sixties who had recovered from COVID-19.

The V and J genes are TRBV10-2 and TRBJ2-6; TRBD1 aligns across 10 bases. The germline gives CDR1 WSHSY, CDR2 SAAADI. The ends lost 4 bases at V and 0 bases at J; junction bases unmatched: 0. This CDR3 contains 16 residues. CDR3 bases: TGCGCCAGCAGTGGGACAGGGGGCTCTGGGGCCAACGTCCTGACTTTC. Translated, it gives CASSGTGGSGANVLTF.

As to this clone: An end of the junction differs from the germline gene, which may be a read error. The chain couples TRBV24-1 to TRBJ2-3; 8 nucleotides align to TRBD1. This CDR3 region has 14 residues. CDR1 is KGHDR, CDR2 SFDVKD, per germline. Written as DNA, the CDR3 is TGTGCCATCAGTGGGTCAGGGGGCCTAGATACGCAGTATTTT. Translated, it gives CAISGSGGLDTQYF.

The chain joins TRBV3-1 (or the pseudogene TRBV3-2) to TRBJ1-6; no reliable D call. Germline V CDR1 and CDR2: LGHDT, YNNKEL (reference sequence). The CDR3 totals 16 residues. Trimming cost V 2 bases and J 0 bases, with 8 bases left between them. The CDR3 region has the DNA TGTGCCAGCAGCCAAAGAGCAAGCTCCTATAATTCACCCCTCCACTTT. Its protein is CASSQRASSYNSPLHF.

V usage is TRBV4-3 and J usage is TRBJ2-2, with D unresolved. Germline values: CDR1 LGHNA, CDR2 YSLEER. Between the trimmed V and J ends, which lost 0 bases and 4 bases, there was a span of 9 bases. The CDR3 is 15 residues long. The CDR3 here is CASSQDTWFTGELFF. CDR3 DNA sequence: TGCGCCAGCAGCCAAGACACATGGTTCACCGGGGAGCTGTTTTTT.

The chain is built from TRBV27 and TRBJ2-7; no clear D gene. V dropped 5 bases and J dropped 0 bases, with 8 bases sitting between them. The CDR3 has 13 amino acids. Germline lookup yields CDR1 MNHEY and CDR2 SMNVEV (reference sequence). CDR3 nucleotides: TGTGCCAGCAGTATCGACAACTCCTACGAGCAGTACTTC. Translating it yields CASSIDNSYEQYF.

The table lists this clone with a count of one. The chain recombines TRBV18 with TRBJ1-1; tentative D call: TRBD1 (5 bases). This CDR3 has 16 residues. V was cut by 0 bases and J by 3 bases, with 14 bases left in between. Germline loops: CDR1 KGHSH, CDR2 LQKENI. CDR3 nucleotides: TGTGCCAGCTCACCACCGAATCTGGGGGAGGACACTGAAGCTTTCTTT. Amino acid sequence: CASSPPNLGEDTEAFF.

The chain uses TRBV6-5 and TRBJ1-5; maybe TRBD1 (6 bases). CDR1 is MNHEY, CDR2 SVGAGI, per germline. V was pared by 5 bases and J by 9 bases, with 17 bases between. This CDR3 is 14 amino acids long. The DNA of the CDR3 is TGTGCCAGCAGTCTTCAGGGAGGGGGTTGGCCCCAGCATTTT. Translated: CASSLQGGGWPQHF.

The J gene is TRBJ2-1, the V gene TRBV27; 7 bases map to TRBD1. CDR3 length: 15 residues. The germline CDR1 and CDR2 sequences are MNHEY and SMNVEV (reference sequence). With 4 bases clipped from V and 4 bases from J, the junction kept 7 bases outside the gene matches. The CDR3 bases are TGTGCCAGCAGTTCGCAAGGACAGGTTTACAATGAGCAGTTCTTC. It specifies CASSSQGQVYNEQFF.

The V call is TRBV7-2, the J call TRBJ1-1, with 8 bases matching TRBD1. The CDR3 length is 16 residues. After removal of 0 bases from V and 6 bases from J, the junction contained 9 bases not matched to a gene. The germline gives CDR1 SGHTA, CDR2 FQGNSA. The CDR3 loop reads CASSLAQGAGYAEAFF. The CDR3 DNA reads as TGTGCCAGCAGCTTAGCGCAGGGGGCAGGGTACGCTGAAGCTTTCTTT.

V is TRBV5-4 and J is TRBJ1-1; possible D gene TRBD1, 5 bases. Trimming pared 4 bases from V and 1 base from J, leaving 11 bases between. Germline V gene sequence: CDR1 SGHNT, CDR2 YYREEE (reference sequence). This CDR3 contains 14 residues. DNA for the CDR3: TGTGCCAGCAGCGCGCACGGGGGGAACACTGAAGCTTTCTTT. Its translation: CASSAHGGNTEAFF.

The rearrangement links TRBV5-5 to TRBJ2-7; TRBD2 matches at 11 bases. CDR1 is SGHKS and CDR2 is YYEKEE in the germline V gene (reference sequence). Losses at the gene ends were 4 bases for V and 2 bases for J; bases not matched to a gene: 5. The CDR3 runs to 15 residues. CDR3 nucleotides: TGTGCCAGCAGCGGAGGGACTAGCGGCACCTACGAGCAGTACTTC. Its protein is CASSGGTSGTYEQYF.

J is TRBJ2-5 and V is TRBV7-9; TRBD2 agrees at 13 bases. Trimming at V came to 5 bases and at J to 5 bases, leaving 14 bases not matched to a gene. Germline V gene sequence: CDR1 SEHNR, CDR2 FQNEAQ (reference sequence). This CDR3 has 18 amino acids. The CDR3, as DNA: TGTGCCAGCAGCCCTAGAGATCACTCGACTAGCGGGGGGGAGACCCAGTACTTC. It is translated as CASSPRDHSTSGGETQYF.

This chain joins TRBV6-5 and TRBJ1-4; D perhaps matches TRBD1 (5 bases). The CDR3 is made up of 13 amino acids. From germline, CDR1 is MNHEY and CDR2 SVGAGI. Trimming left V 6 bases short and J 8 bases short, with 13 bases between. Here the CDR3 DNA reads TGTGCCAGCAGGTGGGGGGGAGAAGAAAAACTGTTTTTT. Protein product: CASRWGGEEKLFF.

The V gene is TRBV30, the J gene TRBJ2-1, with D perhaps matching TRBD2 (6 bases). CDR1 and CDR2 from the germline V gene are GTSNPN and SVGIG (reference sequence). The CDR3 loop spans 16 amino acids. Trimming removed 2 bases at V and 3 bases at J, with 17 bases between. The CDR3 protein is CAWSTRRDWDYNEQFF. CDR3 bases: TGTGCCTGGAGTACCCGGCGGGACTGGGACTACAATGAGCAGTTCTTC.

The V gene is TRBV6-5, the J gene TRBJ2-5; 11 nucleotides line up with TRBD2. The CDR3 runs 16 residues. V lost 0 bases, J lost 2 bases, and 2 bases stayed unmatched. In germline, CDR1 is MNHEY, CDR2 SVGAGI. CDR3 coding DNA: TGTGCCAGCAGTTACTCAACTAGCGGGGGTCAAGAGACCCAGTACTTC. Amino acid sequence: CASSYSTSGGQETQYF.

J is TRBJ2-1 and V is TRBV24-1; a weak D match, TRBD2 (7 bases). The CDR3 runs 16 residues. The germline V and J ends were trimmed by 1 base and 4 bases, with 13 bases remaining between them. The germline gives CDR1 KGHDR, CDR2 SFDVKD. CDR3 sequence reads: CATSDFGGGAYNEQFF. In DNA form, the CDR3 reads TGTGCCACCAGTGATTTCGGCGGGGGCGCATACAATGAGCAGTTCTTC.

This chain connects TRBV5-1 to TRBJ1-4, with a tentative D call TRBD1 (5 bases). Trimming removed 4 bases from V and 5 bases from J, with 15 bases in between. Germline-derived CDR1 and CDR2 are SGHRS and YFSETQ. The CDR3 has 15 residues. The CDR3 bases are TGCGCCAGCAGCACCCTCGGGGGAGGAAATGAAAAACTGTTTTTT. Its protein product is CASSTLGGGNEKLFF.

This clone was found once. This chain joins TRBV4-2 and TRBJ2-1, with D perhaps matching TRBD2 (6 bases). CDR1 is LGHNA and CDR2 is YNFKEQ in the germline V gene. CDR3 length: 16 amino acids. V lost 4 bases to trimming and J lost 7 bases, with 20 bases between them. DNA for the CDR3: TGTGCCAGCAGCCTCAACGGGACTTCCTTAAATAATGAGCAGTTCTTC. Amino acid sequence: CASSLNGTSLNNEQFF.